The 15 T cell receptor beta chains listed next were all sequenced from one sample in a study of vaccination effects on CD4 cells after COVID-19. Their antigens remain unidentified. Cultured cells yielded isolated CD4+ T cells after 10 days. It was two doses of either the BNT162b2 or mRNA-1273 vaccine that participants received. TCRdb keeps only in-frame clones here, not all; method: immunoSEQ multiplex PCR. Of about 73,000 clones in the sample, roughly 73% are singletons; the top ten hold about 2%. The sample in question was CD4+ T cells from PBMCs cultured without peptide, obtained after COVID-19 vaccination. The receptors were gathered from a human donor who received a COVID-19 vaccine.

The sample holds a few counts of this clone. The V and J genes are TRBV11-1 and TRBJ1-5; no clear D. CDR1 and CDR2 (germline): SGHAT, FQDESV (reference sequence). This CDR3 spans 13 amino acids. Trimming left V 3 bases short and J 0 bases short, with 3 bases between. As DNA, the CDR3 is TGTGCCAGCAGCTTTTCTAGCAATCAGCCCCAGCATTTT. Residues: CASSFSSNQPQHF.

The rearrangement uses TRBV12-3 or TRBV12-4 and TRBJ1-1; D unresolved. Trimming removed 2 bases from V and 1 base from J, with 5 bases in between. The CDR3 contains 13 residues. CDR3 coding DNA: TGTGCCAGCAGTTTACTGGAGAACACTGAAGCTTTCTTT. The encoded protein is CASSLLENTEAFF.

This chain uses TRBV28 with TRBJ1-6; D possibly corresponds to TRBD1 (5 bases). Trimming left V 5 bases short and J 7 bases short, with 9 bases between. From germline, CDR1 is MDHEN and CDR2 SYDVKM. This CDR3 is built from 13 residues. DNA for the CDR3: TGTGCCAGCAGTGGGACGGTAAATTCACCCCTCCACTTT. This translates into CASSGTVNSPLHF.

The CDR3 is CASSLEIRGGLETNVLTF. The CDR3 DNA follows: TGTGCCAGCAGCTTGGAGATACGGGGGGGCCTGGAGACCAACGTCCTGACTTTC. This chain links TRBV5-5 with TRBJ2-6; TRBD2 agrees at 8 bases. CDR1 SGHKS and CDR2 YYEKEE come from the germline V gene (reference sequence). Unmatched junction bases numbered 13, after V lost 0 bases and J lost 8 bases. The CDR3 spans 18 residues.

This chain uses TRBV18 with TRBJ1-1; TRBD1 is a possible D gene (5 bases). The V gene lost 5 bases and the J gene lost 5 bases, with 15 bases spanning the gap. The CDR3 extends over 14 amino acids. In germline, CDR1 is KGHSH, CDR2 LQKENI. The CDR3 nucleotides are TGTGCCAGCTCAAGCGGGCAGGGATGGACTGAAGCTTTCTTT. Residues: CASSSGQGWTEAFF.

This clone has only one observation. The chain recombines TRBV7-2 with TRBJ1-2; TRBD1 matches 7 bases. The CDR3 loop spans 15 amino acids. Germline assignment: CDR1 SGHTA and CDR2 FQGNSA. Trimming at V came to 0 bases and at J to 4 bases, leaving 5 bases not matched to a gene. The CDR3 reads CASSLARTGLYGYTF. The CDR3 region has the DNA TGTGCCAGCAGCTTAGCCCGGACAGGCCTCTATGGCTACACCTTC.

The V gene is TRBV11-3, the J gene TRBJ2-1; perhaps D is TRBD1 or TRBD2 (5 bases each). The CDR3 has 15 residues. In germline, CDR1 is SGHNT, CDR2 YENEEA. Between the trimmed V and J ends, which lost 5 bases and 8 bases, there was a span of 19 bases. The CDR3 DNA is TGTGCCAGCAGCCCGTCTAGTCCACGGGGCCATGAGCAGTTCTTC. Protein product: CASSPSSPRGHEQFF.

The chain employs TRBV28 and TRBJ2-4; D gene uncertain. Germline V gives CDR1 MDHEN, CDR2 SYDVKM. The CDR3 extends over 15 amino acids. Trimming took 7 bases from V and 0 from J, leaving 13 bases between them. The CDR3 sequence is CASTPDLRAKNIQYF. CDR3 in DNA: TGTGCCAGCACGCCGGACCTCCGAGCCAAAAACATTCAGTACTTC.

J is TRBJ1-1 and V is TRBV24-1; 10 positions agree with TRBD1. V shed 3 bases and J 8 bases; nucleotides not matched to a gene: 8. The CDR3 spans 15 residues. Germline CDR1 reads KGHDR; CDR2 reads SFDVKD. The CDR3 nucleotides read TGTGCCACCAGTGATACCGGGACAGGGGAAAGGGAAGCTTTCTTT. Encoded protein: CATSDTGTGEREAFF.

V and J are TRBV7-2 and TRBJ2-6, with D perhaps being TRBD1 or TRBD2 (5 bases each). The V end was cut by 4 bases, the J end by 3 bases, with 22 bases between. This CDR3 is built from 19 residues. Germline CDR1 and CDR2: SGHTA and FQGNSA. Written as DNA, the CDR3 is TGTGCCAGCAGCTCGCGTCCCGGGACGGTAGCTGGTGGGGCCAACGTCCTGACTTTC. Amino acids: CASSSRPGTVAGGANVLTF.

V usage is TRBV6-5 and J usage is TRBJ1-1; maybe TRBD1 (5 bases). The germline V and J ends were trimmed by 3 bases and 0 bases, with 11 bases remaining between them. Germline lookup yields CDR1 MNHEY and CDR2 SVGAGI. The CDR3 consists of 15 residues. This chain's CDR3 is CASSYTAGMNTEAFF. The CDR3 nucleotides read TGTGCCAGCAGTTATACGGCAGGGATGAACACTGAAGCTTTCTTT.

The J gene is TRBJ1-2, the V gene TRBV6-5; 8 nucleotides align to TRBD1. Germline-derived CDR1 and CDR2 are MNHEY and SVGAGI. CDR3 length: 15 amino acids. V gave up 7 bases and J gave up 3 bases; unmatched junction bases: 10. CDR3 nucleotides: TGTGCCAGCACCCTGACCAGGGGGCCGTACTATGGCTACACCTTC. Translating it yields CASTLTRGPYYGYTF.

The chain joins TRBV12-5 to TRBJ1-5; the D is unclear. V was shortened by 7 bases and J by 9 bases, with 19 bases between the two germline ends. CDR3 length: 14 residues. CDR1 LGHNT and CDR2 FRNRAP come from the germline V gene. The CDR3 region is CASDPGRKITPQHF. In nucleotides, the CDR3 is TGTGCTAGTGACCCCGGACGGAAGATAACGCCCCAGCATTTT. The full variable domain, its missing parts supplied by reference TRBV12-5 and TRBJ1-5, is DARVTQTPRHKVTEMGQEVTMRCQPILGHNTVFWYRQTMMQGLELLAYFRNRAPLDDSGMPKDRFSAEMPDATLATLKIQPSEPRDSAVYFCASDPGRKITPQHFGDGTRLSIL.

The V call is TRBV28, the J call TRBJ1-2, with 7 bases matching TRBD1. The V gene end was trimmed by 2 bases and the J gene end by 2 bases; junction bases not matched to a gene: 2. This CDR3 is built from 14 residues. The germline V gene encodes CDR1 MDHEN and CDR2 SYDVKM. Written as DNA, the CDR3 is TGTGCCAGCAGTTTAGGGGGACAGAACTATGGCTACACCTTC. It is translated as CASSLGGQNYGYTF.

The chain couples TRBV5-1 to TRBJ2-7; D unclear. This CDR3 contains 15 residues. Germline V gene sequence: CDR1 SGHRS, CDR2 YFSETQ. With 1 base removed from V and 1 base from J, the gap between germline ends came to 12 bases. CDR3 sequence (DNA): TGCGCCAGCAGCTTGATTCCCGACCGTTCCTACGAGCAGTACGTC. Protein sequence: CASSLIPDRSYEQYV.